Below, 21 T cell receptor beta chains from the same sample are listed, as sequenced in a study of tumour-infiltrating T cells in Burkitt lymphoma. Assay: immunoSEQ multiplex PCR; the TCRdb copy retains only in-frame clones and omits some. The repertoire consists of 250 to 300 clones, with more than 15% occurring once and the leading ten covering about three fifths. Sequenced input: tumor tissue from a relapse. The receptor source for this set is a human donor with relapsed Burkitt lymphoma.

The chain joins TRBV28 to TRBJ2-7, with D perhaps matching TRBD1 (6 bases). The germline V and J ends were trimmed by 5 bases and 2 bases, with 19 bases remaining between them. Germline CDR1 reads MDHEN; CDR2 reads SYDVKM. The CDR3 runs 16 residues. This chain's CDR3 is CASSHYRTDLTYEQYF. As DNA, the CDR3 is TGTGCCAGCAGTCACTATAGGACAGATTTAACCTACGAGCAGTACTTC.

The rearrangement links TRBV7-6 to TRBJ2-3; D may be TRBD1 (5 bases). The CDR3 spans 15 residues. V lost 3 bases, J lost 5 bases, and 15 bases lay in between. Germline loops: CDR1 SGHVS, CDR2 FNYEAQ. This CDR3 reads CASSLGGATGDTQYF. In nucleotides, the CDR3 is TGTGCCAGCAGCTTGGGTGGGGCAACCGGAGATACGCAGTATTTT.

Of note for this clone: A read error may account for a junction end that differs from germline. V is TRBV2 and J is TRBJ2-5, with D maybe TRBD1 (7 bases). CDR1 and CDR2 (germline): SNHLY, FYNNEI. The CDR3 extends over 15 amino acids. CDR3 protein: CASSETAPPFGRGDF. The CDR3, as DNA: TGTGCCAGCAGTGAAACCGCCCCTCCGTTCGGCAGGGGGGACTTC. Looking up the rest from reference TRBV2 and TRBJ2-5 gives the full variable domain: EPEVTQTPSHQVTQMGQEVILRCVPISNHLYFYWYRQILGQKVEFLVSFYNNEISEKSEIFDDQFSVERPDGSNFTLKIRSTKLEDSAMYFCASSETAPPFGRGDFGPGTRLLVL.

This clone was detected a few times. A far larger clone lies a single base away; this is likely a read error. The identical CDR3 is also encoded by other nucleotide sequences in the sample. The chain employs TRBV7-9 and TRBJ1-6; D gene unclear. CDR3 size: 16 residues. V shed 5 bases and J shed 0 bases, with 11 bases lying between them. Germline loops: CDR1 SEHNR, CDR2 FQNEAQ (reference sequence). CDR3 nucleotide sequence: TGTGCCAGCAGCCACGATGGAAGCTCCTATAATTCACCCCTCCACTTT. Protein sequence: CASSHDGSSYNSPLHF.

This clone was recorded once. A far larger clone is one base from this, pointing to a likely read error. The V call is TRBV5-6, the J call TRBJ1-2, with a possible D match to TRBD1 (6 bases). V shed 4 bases and J shed 9 bases, with 19 bases lying between them. CDR3 length: 14 residues. Germline V gene data show CDR1 as SGHDT and CDR2 as YYEEEE. In DNA form, the CDR3 reads TGTGCCAGCAGCACCGGACAGTCTTGGTATAGCTACACCTTC. Its translation is CASSTGQSWYSYTF.

This clone was found a few times. The CDR3 DNA follows: TGTGCCAGCAGTGAACGGTGGACAAGCACAGATACGCAGTATTTT. The encoded protein is CASSERWTSTDTQYF. The chain uses TRBV25-1 and TRBJ2-3, with D perhaps TRBD1 (5 bases). Germline lookup yields CDR1 MGHDK and CDR2 SYGVNS. The CDR3 runs 15 residues. V lost 2 bases, J lost 0 bases, and 9 bases lay in between.

This clone has a handful of counts. Since a far larger clone is one base different, this is likely a read error. Other DNA sequences from this sample encode an identical CDR3 as well. The CDR3 nucleotides are TGTGCCAGCAGCACCGGACAGTCTTGGTATGGCTATACCTTC. This sequence encodes CASSTGQSWYGYTF. The V gene is TRBV5-6, the J gene TRBJ1-2, with a possible D match to TRBD1 (6 bases). Per the germline V gene, CDR1 is SGHDT and CDR2 is YYEEEE. There are 14 residues in the CDR3.

This clone was seen more than once but under ten times. This chain joins TRBV28 and TRBJ1-1; D is unclear. The germline V and J ends were trimmed by 5 bases and 2 bases, with 6 bases remaining between them. From germline, CDR1 is MDHEN and CDR2 SYDVKM. This CDR3 has 12 residues. The DNA for the CDR3 is TGTGCCAGCAGTACTTCTAACACTGAAGCTTTCTTT. Its protein is CASSTSNTEAFF.

The chain couples TRBV9 to TRBJ1-2; D is perhaps TRBD1 (5 bases). The V and J ends lost 0 bases and 4 bases respectively, with 13 bases between them. Germline V gives CDR1 SGDLS, CDR2 YYNGEE. The CDR3 is 15 residues long. The CDR3 DNA follows: TGTGCCAGCAGCGTAGCTATCCAGGGCGGCTATGGCTACACCTTC. It translates to CASSVAIQGGYGYTF.

The V and J genes are TRBV7-6 and TRBJ1-5, with D hard to call. Per germline, CDR1 SGHVS and CDR2 FNYEAQ. Trimming shortened V by 2 bases and J by 1 base, and 3 bases separated the two germline ends. The CDR3 consists of 13 residues. CDR3 in amino acids: CASSLNSNQPQHF. As DNA, the CDR3 is TGTGCCAGCAGCTTAAACAGCAATCAGCCCCAGCATTTT.

This clone has a handful of counts. This sequence joins TRBV5-1 and TRBJ2-7; D gene uncertain. The CDR3 runs to 12 residues. The V end lost 0 bases, the J end lost 6 bases, and 7 bases lay between the germline ends. The germline V gene encodes CDR1 SGHRS and CDR2 YFSETQ. The CDR3 spells CASSLGASEQYF. The CDR3 DNA reads as TGCGCCAGCAGCTTGGGGGCCTCCGAGCAGTACTTC. Filled out from reference TRBV5-1 and TRBJ2-7, the complete variable domain reads KAGVTQTPRYLIKTRGQQVTLSCSPISGHRSVSWYQQTPGQGLQFLFEYFSETQRNKGNFPGRFSGRQFSNSRSEMNVSTLELGDSALYLCASSLGASEQYFGPGTRLTVT.

This chain links TRBV27 with TRBJ1-2, with D unclear. The CDR3 spans 14 residues. Per the germline V gene, CDR1 is MNHEY and CDR2 is SMNVEV (reference sequence). The V and J ends lost 0 bases and 8 bases respectively, with 13 bases between them. The CDR3: CASSLSSASLGYTF. In DNA form, the CDR3 reads TGTGCCAGCAGTTTATCCTCCGCATCTCTCGGCTACACCTTC.

This sequence joins TRBV6-5 and TRBJ1-2, with 8 nucleotides matching TRBD1. The CDR3 runs to 15 residues. J was trimmed by 5 bases and V by 5 bases; bases with no gene match: 10. Per germline, CDR1 MNHEY and CDR2 SVGAGI. The DNA for the CDR3 is TGTGCCAGCAGTAGAACCAGGGGGCAGTATTATGGCTACACCTTC. Protein sequence: CASSRTRGQYYGYTF.

The CDR3 reads CASTPGTRGETQYF. As DNA, the CDR3 is TGTGCCAGCACTCCCGGGACCCGAGGAGAGACCCAGTACTTC. V is TRBV6-1 and J is TRBJ2-5; D tentatively fits TRBD1 or TRBD2 (5 bases each). The germline V gene has CDR1 MNHNS and CDR2 SASEGT. Trimming took 7 bases from V and 4 from J, leaving 16 bases between them. The CDR3 is 14 residues long.

This clone was picked up a small number of times. The gene calls are TRBV5-1 and TRBJ1-2; the D gene is possibly TRBD1 (5 bases). The CDR3 is 15 amino acids. CDR1 and CDR2 (germline): SGHRS, YFSETQ. V gave up 4 bases and J gave up 4 bases, with 17 bases separating them. The CDR3 sequence is CASSPWAAGGYGYTF. The CDR3 nucleotides read TGCGCCAGCAGCCCCTGGGCAGCCGGGGGCTATGGCTACACCTTC.

In its sample, this clone was seen a few times. J is TRBJ2-7 and V is TRBV7-6, with D possibly TRBD2 on 6 matching bases. The germline V and J ends were trimmed by 9 bases and 6 bases, with 18 bases remaining between them. The CDR3 is 13 residues long. The germline V gene has CDR1 SGHVS and CDR2 FNYEAQ. The CDR3 DNA is TGTGCCAGTAGCCGGGGGTCTTCGGGCGAGCAGTACTTC. Translating it yields CASSRGSSGEQYF.

A few counts support this clone. This chain uses TRBV11-2 with TRBJ2-7, with D hard to call. Germline V gene lookup returns CDR1 SGHAT and CDR2 FQNNGV. With 0 bases removed from V and 6 bases from J, the gap between germline ends came to 9 bases. This CDR3 is built from 13 residues. This CDR3 is CASSLDRPTEQYF. As DNA, the CDR3 is TGTGCCAGCAGCTTAGATCGGCCAACCGAGCAGTACTTC.

The chain joins TRBV5-1 to TRBJ2-7; weak D call: TRBD1 (6 bases). Trimming pared 7 bases from V and 0 bases from J, leaving 11 bases between. The CDR3 extends over 13 amino acids. CDR1 SGHRS and CDR2 YFSETQ come from the germline V gene. The CDR3 DNA reads TGCGCCAGCTCCCGGGACACCTCCTACGAGCAGTACTTC. This translates into CASSRDTSYEQYF.

The sample holds a few counts of this clone. The germline gene is not matched at one end of the junction; a read error may be the cause. At the DNA level, this CDR3 is encoded by other sequences in the same sample as well. V gene TRBV5-1 combines with J gene TRBJ1-1; 10 bases map to TRBD1. Germline CDR1 SGHRS, CDR2 YFSETQ. This CDR3 has 15 amino acids. The CDR3 DNA reads TGTGCCAGCAACTCTTGGACAGGGGGAGATACTGAAGCTTTCTTT. Residues: CASNSWTGGDTEAFF.

This clone was observed a few times. The V gene is TRBV5-1, the J gene TRBJ1-2; D gene unclear. Trimming took 5 bases from V and 4 from J, leaving 6 bases between them. This CDR3 comprises 11 residues. The germline V gene has CDR1 SGHRS and CDR2 YFSETQ. The CDR3 DNA sequence: TGCGCCAGCAGGAACATCTATGGCTACACCTTC. Translated, it gives CASRNIYGYTF. Full variable domain (rest looked up from reference TRBV5-1 and TRBJ1-2): KAGVTQTPRYLIKTRGQQVTLSCSPISGHRSVSWYQQTPGQGLQFLFEYFSETQRNKGNFPGRFSGRQFSNSRSEMNVSTLELGDSALYLCASRNIYGYTFGSGTRLTVV.

This clone was seen more than once but under ten times. This sequence joins TRBV11-3 and TRBJ1-2; a weak D match, TRBD1 (5 bases). The germline V gene encodes CDR1 SGHNT and CDR2 YENEEA. The V gene lost 7 bases and the J gene lost 5 bases, with 20 bases spanning the gap. The CDR3 is made up of 15 amino acids. The CDR3 here is CASNPHPGGEYGYTF. DNA for the CDR3: TGTGCCAGCAACCCGCACCCCGGGGGAGAGTATGGCTACACCTTC.